The T cell receptor (beta chain) described here comes from a study of vaccination and CD4 T cells after COVID-19. Between the trimmed V and J ends, which lost 0 bases and 7 bases, there was a span of 21 bases. The CDR3 covers 17 residues. Germline CDR1 is LNHNV and CDR2 is YYDKDF (reference sequence). As concerns this clonotype: Its antigen remains unidentified.

At the Johns Hopkins FTIC core, DNA taken from cultured CD4+ T cells was sequenced by way of the Oncomine TCR Beta short-read assay. Each CDR3 protein is one row after TCRdb ran MiXCR on the PCR reads. The sample includes about 15,000 distinct CDR3 sequences, about 56% of them seen just once. Treatment in this sample: approximately 10-day PBMC culture with coronavirus spike peptide pools or control peptides (ViraFEST assay). This clonotype originated in a human donor who had recovered from COVID-19. V gene TRBV15 combines with J gene TRBJ1-1; D perhaps matches TRBD1 (5 bases). The material sequenced was CD4+ T cells from blood, cultured in vitro, taken before SARS-CoV-2 vaccination. This CDR3 is CATSREGRVGVRGEAFF. CDR3 nucleotides: TGTGCCACCAGCAGAGAGGGGCGGGTCGGAGTGCGTGGTGAAGCTTTCTTT.